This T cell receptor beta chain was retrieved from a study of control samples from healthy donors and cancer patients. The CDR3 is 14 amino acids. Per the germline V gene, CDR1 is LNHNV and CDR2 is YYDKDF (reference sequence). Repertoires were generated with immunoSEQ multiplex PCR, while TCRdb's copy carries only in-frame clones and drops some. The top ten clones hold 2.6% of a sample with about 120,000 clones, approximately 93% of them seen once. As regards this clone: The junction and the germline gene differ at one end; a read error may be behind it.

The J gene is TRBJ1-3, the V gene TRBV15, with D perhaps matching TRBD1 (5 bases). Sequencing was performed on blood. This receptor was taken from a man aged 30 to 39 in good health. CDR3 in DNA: TGTGCCACCGGCAGAGGAGGGGTTGGAAACACCATATATTTT. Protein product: CATGRGGVGNTIYF.